This T cell receptor (beta chain) emerged from a study of CD8+CD57+ T cells in acquired aplastic anemia. Study as a whole: CD4+ and CD8+ cells, once sorted, gave DNA averaging approximately 3 ug.

Profiling that covered TCR beta VDJ and CDR3 relied on genomic DNA as its template. TCRdb redid the calling of the reads with MiXCR, one entry per CDR3 protein. The sample has around 200,000 distinct CDR3 sequences, roughly half seen once. The CDR3 runs 15 residues. J gave up 4 bases and V 5 bases, and 7 bases lay outside the gene matches. Germline V gives CDR1 LNHDA, CDR2 SQIVND (reference sequence). Study outcomes and limitations: Patients and controls shared fewer than 30 CD8+ CDR3 sequences.

Patients included in sequencing had previously demonstrated CD8+CD57+ cell expansion by flow cytometry. The enrolled patients all had severe acquired aplastic anemia. Blood samples were obtained from patients who had received no prior therapy. This clonotype was seen repeatedly, ten times or more. Its target is unknown. The TCR originated in a human donor with aplastic anemia. The material sequenced was sorted CD4+, CD8+, or CD8+CD57+ T cells (not recorded which) from PBMCs. The V gene is TRBV19, the J gene TRBJ1-2, with 10 bases matching TRBD1. The CDR3 reads CASSLGQGVFYGYTF. The CDR3 DNA follows: TGTGCCAGTAGTCTTGGACAGGGGGTTTTCTATGGCTACACCTTC.